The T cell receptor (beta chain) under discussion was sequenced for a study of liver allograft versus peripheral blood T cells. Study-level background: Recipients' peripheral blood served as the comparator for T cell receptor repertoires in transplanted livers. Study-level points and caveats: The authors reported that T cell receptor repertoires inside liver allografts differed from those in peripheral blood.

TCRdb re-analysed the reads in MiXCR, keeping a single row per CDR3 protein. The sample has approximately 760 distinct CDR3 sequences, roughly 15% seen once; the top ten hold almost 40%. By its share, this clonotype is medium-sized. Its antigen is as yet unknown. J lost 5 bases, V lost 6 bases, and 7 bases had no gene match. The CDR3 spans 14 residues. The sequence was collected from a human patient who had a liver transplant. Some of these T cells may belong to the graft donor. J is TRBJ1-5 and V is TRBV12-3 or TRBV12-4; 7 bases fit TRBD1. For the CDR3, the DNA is TGTGCCAGCAGCCCAGAGGGGGCGGATCAGCCCCAGCATTTT. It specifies CASSPEGADQPQHF.